A single sample is the source of the 15 T cell receptor beta chains below, sequenced in a study of graft-versus-host responses after intestinal transplantation (dated by TCRdb to the early 2020s). These receptors have no known antigen. Libraries were built with the immunoSEQ multiplex PCR assay. TCRdb retrieved this table from immuneACCESS and kept in-frame rearrangements only. Not all clones are present; in checked studies, unresolved V genes account for under half, and no reason is known for the remainder. Recorded for this sample are approximately 99,000 clones; roughly 92% of them occurred a single time. The top ten constitute about 0.07% of the sample. This specimen's time point label, per the study, means: cells obtained before transplantation from donor or recipient. The sequencing used unstimulated CD8+ T cells sorted from spleen or lymph node cells, collected before transplant. The receptors were sampled from a human donor who was the organ donor for an intestinal transplant.

The genes are TRBV27 and TRBJ2-2; 11 nucleotides agree with TRBD1. The CDR3 has 18 residues. The germline gives CDR1 MNHEY, CDR2 SMNVEV (reference sequence). The junction had 15 bases not matched to a gene; V was cut back by 6 bases and J by 6 bases. The CDR3 coding sequence is TGTGCCAGCAGACAAGGGGCGGACAGGGGGCGGGTAGCCGGGGAGCTGTTTTTT. Residues: CASRQGADRGRVAGELFF.

The gene calls are TRBV19 and TRBJ1-6, with D possibly matching TRBD1 (5 bases). Germline V gene sequence: CDR1 LNHDA, CDR2 SQIVND (reference sequence). This CDR3 comprises 15 residues. V shed 3 bases and J shed 9 bases, with 15 bases lying between them. CDR3: CASSIGGSGASPLHF. CDR3 DNA sequence: TGTGCCAGTAGTATCGGAGGGTCCGGGGCTTCACCCCTCCACTTT.

The chain combines TRBV16 with TRBJ2-7; possible D gene TRBD1, 6 bases. The length of the CDR3 is 11 residues. V lost 4 bases and J lost 6, with 7 bases in between. Germline V gene sequence: CDR1 KGHSY, CDR2 FQNENV. This CDR3 reads CASSLQGEQYF. The CDR3 nucleotides read TGTGCCAGCAGCCTACAGGGCGAGCAGTACTTC.

The chain recombines TRBV19 with TRBJ1-2, with 7 bases identical to TRBD1. Germline V gives CDR1 LNHDA, CDR2 SQIVND (reference sequence). V shed 3 bases, J shed 2 bases, and the junction held 9 bases outside the gene matches. The CDR3 length is 16 residues. The chain's CDR3 is CASSIFTDRENYGYTF. The CDR3 region has the DNA TGTGCCAGTAGTATTTTTACAGACAGGGAGAACTATGGCTACACCTTC.

The V call is TRBV28, the J call TRBJ2-3; D is ambiguous. There are 17 residues in the CDR3. Germline lookup yields CDR1 MDHEN and CDR2 SYDVKM. V shed 5 bases and J shed 0 bases, with 18 bases lying between them. The CDR3 DNA is TGTGCCAGCAGTAAGTTGTGGTACAGAGACAGCACAGATACGCAGTATTTT. It translates to CASSKLWYRDSTDTQYF.

This chain links TRBV2 with TRBJ2-2, with D maybe TRBD2 (6 bases). The CDR3 runs 13 residues. With 10 bases removed from V and 6 bases from J, the gap between germline ends came to 15 bases. The germline V gene has CDR1 SNHLY and CDR2 FYNNEI. CDR3 bases: TGTGCCACCCAGGATAGGGAGGCCGGGGAGCTGTTTTTT. Protein product: CATQDREAGELFF.

The V call is TRBV27, the J call TRBJ2-7; the match to TRBD1 covers 7 bases. The CDR3 loop spans 15 amino acids. CDR1 is MNHEY and CDR2 is SMNVEV in the germline V gene (reference sequence). V gave up 2 bases and J gave up 3 bases; unmatched junction bases: 7. This CDR3 reads CASSLSGTGDYEQYF. CDR3 nucleotide sequence: TGTGCCAGCAGTTTAAGCGGAACAGGGGACTACGAGCAGTACTTC.

The J gene is TRBJ2-1, the V gene TRBV7-8; 10 nucleotides match TRBD2. The V and J ends lost 1 base and 8 bases, in that order; junction bases with no gene match: 8. This CDR3 contains 16 residues. The germline V gene has CDR1 SGHVS and CDR2 FQNEAQ. The CDR3 sequence is CASSLVASGSSHEQFF. CDR3 coding DNA: TGTGCCAGCAGCTTAGTGGCTAGCGGGAGTAGCCATGAGCAGTTCTTC. The complete variable domain, with remaining parts taken from reference TRBV7-8 and TRBJ2-1, reads GAGVSQSPRYKVAKRGQDVALRCDPISGHVSLFWYQQALGQGPEFLTYFQNEAQLDKSGLPSDRFFAERPEGSVSTLKIQRTQQEDSAVYLCASSLVASGSSHEQFFGPGTRLTVL.

The J gene is TRBJ2-7, the V gene TRBV28; D might be TRBD1 (6 bases). V lost 5 bases and J 3 bases, leaving 14 bases between the germline ends. Germline V gives CDR1 MDHEN, CDR2 SYDVKM. This CDR3 region has 14 residues. CDR3 region: CASSLLGTLYEQYF. The CDR3 bases are TGTGCCAGCAGTCTTCTCGGGACACTCTACGAGCAGTACTTC.

The gene calls are TRBV11-1 and TRBJ2-7; TRBD2 matches 9 bases. CDR1 SGHAT and CDR2 FQDESV come from the germline V gene (reference sequence). The CDR3 has 16 amino acids. The V gene end was trimmed by 1 base and the J gene end by 5 bases; junction bases not matched to a gene: 9. The CDR3 protein is CASSLGARLAGNEQYF. CDR3 bases: TGTGCCAGCAGCTTAGGGGCGAGGCTAGCGGGAAACGAGCAGTACTTC.

The genes are TRBV11-2 and TRBJ2-3, with D possibly being TRBD1 (5 bases). V was clipped by 5 bases and J by 0 bases, with 18 bases between them. CDR3 size: 17 residues. Per germline, CDR1 SGHAT and CDR2 FQNNGV. DNA of the CDR3: TGTGCCAGCAGCCTCAACCTCTACAGGATTAGCACAGATACGCAGTATTTT. This encodes CASSLNLYRISTDTQYF.

The gene calls are TRBV4-1 and TRBJ1-6; D uncertain. The CDR3 covers 16 residues. Germline V gene sequence: CDR1 MGHRA, CDR2 YSYEKL. Trimming removed 0 bases from V and 10 bases from J, with 16 bases in between. CDR3 sequence reads: CASSQDLVIAGSPLHF. The CDR3, as DNA: TGCGCCAGCAGCCAAGATCTGGTTATAGCGGGCTCACCCCTCCACTTT.

The genes are TRBV5-4 and TRBJ2-3; no firm D call. The CDR3 consists of 15 residues. Trimming pared 1 base from V and 4 bases from J, leaving 13 bases between. The germline gives CDR1 SGHNT, CDR2 YYREEE (reference sequence). The CDR3 coding sequence is TGTGCCAGCAGCTTGACAGATCTCGCGTCAGATACGCAGTATTTT. Residues: CASSLTDLASDTQYF.

The rearrangement joins TRBV9 to TRBJ1-3; TRBD1 matches 7 bases. The V and J ends lost 3 bases and 4 bases, in that order; junction bases with no gene match: 4. The CDR3 loop spans 14 amino acids. Germline loops: CDR1 SGDLS, CDR2 YYNGEE. The CDR3 bases are TGTGCCAGCAGCGAAGGGACAGCGGGAAACACCATATATTTT. It is translated as CASSEGTAGNTIYF.

The gene calls are TRBV15 and TRBJ2-5; 7 nucleotides match TRBD1. Germline assignment: CDR1 LNHNV and CDR2 YYDKDF (reference sequence). The V and J ends lost 4 bases and 5 bases, in that order; junction bases with no gene match: 7. CDR3 length: 14 amino acids. In DNA form, the CDR3 reads TGTGCCACCAGCAAAGTAACAGGGGACGAGACCCAGTACTTC. Its translation: CATSKVTGDETQYF.